The rows below give T cell receptor beta chains drawn from one sample of a study of blood T cell repertoires in COVID-19. Method: immunoSEQ multiplex PCR; TCRdb's copy keeps in-frame clones and lacks some. The repertoire holds 80,000 to 100,000 clones, with 88% as singletons. Input material: peripheral blood. The receptors stem from a man aged 45-65 years with COVID-19, enrolled during active disease. Both conserved end residues are part of each CDR3. D genes are given only for firm matches. Not all rows give a size; the values are once, few, many and, for expanded clones, a class.

V gene: TRBV27; clone size: NA; D gene: NA; CDR3 protein: CASSRQNSYEQYF
V gene: TRBV7-8; clone size: NA; D gene: NA; CDR3 protein: CASSRGINQPQHF
V gene: TRBV2; clone size: NA; D gene: NA; CDR3 protein: CASRQGAQSYEQYF
V gene: TRBV27; clone size: few; D gene: NA; CDR3 protein: CASSPREGSYNSPLHF
V gene: TRBV6-6; clone size: NA; D gene: TRBD1; CDR3 protein: CASSYFPKDRVAFF
V gene: TRBV3-1/TRBV3-2; clone size: NA; D gene: NA; CDR3 protein: CASSQGTGDEKLFF
V gene: TRBV5-5; clone size: NA; D gene: TRBD2; CDR3 protein: CASSRLAGAITYEQYF
V gene: TRBV27; clone size: NA; D gene: NA; CDR3 protein: CASSKQGWNSPLHF
V gene: TRBV7-9; clone size: NA; D gene: TRBD2; CDR3 protein: CASSLEGGGALAAERQYF
V gene: TRBV9; clone size: NA; D gene: NA; CDR3 protein: CASSVVSGTEAFF
V gene: TRBV6-4; clone size: NA; D gene: NA; CDR3 protein: CASSDSTGGGQPQHF
V gene: TRBV19; clone size: NA; D gene: NA; CDR3 protein: CASSTGTPDTQYF
V gene: TRBV19; clone size: NA; D gene: NA; CDR3 protein: CASSPGNTDTQYF
V gene: TRBV7-7; clone size: NA; D gene: TRBD1; CDR3 protein: CASSPNRGNTGELFF
V gene: TRBV27; clone size: NA; D gene: NA; CDR3 protein: CASSLGGWTATYEQYF
V gene: TRBV28; clone size: NA; D gene: NA; CDR3 protein: CASSFLANSYNEQFF
V gene: TRBV11-3; clone size: NA; D gene: TRBD1; CDR3 protein: CASSSRTGEFGNTIYF
V gene: TRBV6-4; clone size: few; D gene: NA; CDR3 protein: CASSMTGNTEAFF
V gene: TRBV19; clone size: NA; D gene: NA; CDR3 protein: CASSMGQGFDHEQYF
V gene: TRBV14; clone size: medium-sized; D gene: NA; CDR3 protein: CASSQERGLGQFF
V gene: TRBV19; clone size: NA; D gene: NA; CDR3 protein: CASSKNRVGAYEQYF
V gene: TRBV10-3; clone size: NA; D gene: TRBD1; CDR3 protein: CAISDVRTGLDTEAFF
V gene: TRBV12-3/TRBV12-4; clone size: NA; D gene: NA; CDR3 protein: CASSLGGGQPQHF
V gene: TRBV5-1; clone size: NA; D gene: TRBD1; CDR3 protein: CASTLTGGSYGYTF
V gene: TRBV5-1; clone size: NA; D gene: TRBD1; CDR3 protein: CASSSAGGSTGNTIYF
V gene: TRBV28; clone size: NA; D gene: NA; CDR3 protein: CASSFGQSYGYTF
V gene: TRBV29-1; clone size: NA; D gene: NA; CDR3 protein: CIPGVRGCRSNQPQHF
V gene: TRBV5-1; clone size: NA; D gene: TRBD2; CDR3 protein: CASRSTSGGLQETQYF
V gene: TRBV4-3; clone size: NA; D gene: NA; CDR3 protein: CASSQEAGNSPLHF
V gene: TRBV27; clone size: NA; D gene: NA; CDR3 protein: CASSLLNPDTQYF
V gene: TRBV11-2; clone size: NA; D gene: NA; CDR3 protein: CASSLDHSRPSPPTGELFF
V gene: TRBV2; clone size: NA; D gene: TRBD1; CDR3 protein: CASSESGQVGNQPQHF
V gene: TRBV24-1; clone size: NA; D gene: NA; CDR3 protein: CATSDRGLHTEAFF
V gene: TRBV19; clone size: NA; D gene: NA; CDR3 protein: CASRSQGQTYEQYF
V gene: TRBV2; clone size: NA; D gene: TRBD1; CDR3 protein: CASAGQGAGELFF
V gene: TRBV9; clone size: NA; D gene: TRBD1; CDR3 protein: CASSKGQGDEAFF
V gene: TRBV3-1/TRBV3-2; clone size: NA; D gene: TRBD1; CDR3 protein: CASSHWTGNTEAFF
V gene: TRBV19; clone size: NA; D gene: TRBD1; CDR3 protein: CASSTQGVHEQYF
V gene: TRBV4-1; clone size: once; D gene: NA; CDR3 protein: CASSQEGYGGYQPQHF
V gene: TRBV6-5; clone size: NA; D gene: NA; CDR3 protein: CASSYDTARTYEQYF
V gene: TRBV7-9; clone size: NA; D gene: NA; CDR3 protein: CASSAPGTFSGNTIYF